These T cell receptor beta chains were read from a single sample in a study of T cell changes during pregnancy in multiple sclerosis. TCRdb's copy holds only in-frame clones and misses some; the assay was immunoSEQ multiplex PCR. The sample has roughly 40,000 clones, roughly 94% seen once. Sequenced material: peripheral blood, taken in the third trimester of pregnancy. Every receptor here comes from a female donor with multiple sclerosis, enrolled in a pregnancy study. Each CDR3 is given with its conserved first and last residue. A D gene is named only where the DNA matches it firmly. For some rows the clone size is stated as once, few or many, or as a class when expanded; others skip it.

v_gene,abundance,d_gene,j_gene,CDR3aa,CDR3nt
TRBV5-4,few,TRBD1,TRBJ1-6,CASSAGGTENSPLHF,TGTGCCAGCAGCGCAGGCGGGACAGAAAATTCACCCCTCCACTTT
TRBV5-1,-,-,TRBJ2-6,CASSDPTGNLDSGANVLTF,TGCGCCAGCAGCGACCCCACAGGGAACCTAGACTCTGGGGCCAACGTCCTGACTTTC
TRBV7-7,-,-,TRBJ2-2,CASSPGGGFTGELFF,TGTGCTAGCAGCCCCGGTGGGGGGTTCACCGGGGAGCTGTTTTTT
TRBV28,-,-,TRBJ1-1,CASSPRTVLNTEAFF,TGTGCCAGCAGTCCCAGGACAGTGCTGAACACTGAAGCTTTCTTT
TRBV27,-,-,TRBJ2-7,CASSRRGAQGPYEQYF,TGTGCCAGCAGTCGTCGGGGGGCGCAGGGACCCTACGAGCAGTACTTC
TRBV10-3,-,-,TRBJ1-3,CAISESPGLGGNTIYF,TGTGCCATCAGTGAGTCTCCAGGGCTGGGAGGAAACACCATATATTTT
TRBV4-1,-,TRBD2,TRBJ2-7,CASSQELAESYEQYF,TGCGCCAGCAGCCAAGAACTAGCGGAATCCTACGAGCAGTACTTC
TRBV30,-,-,TRBJ1-2,CAWGAAHGYGYTF,TGTGCCTGGGGGGCGGCCCACGGGTATGGCTACACCTTC
TRBV9,-,TRBD1,TRBJ1-3,CASSGQGLGGNTIYF,TGTGCCAGCAGCGGACAGGGTTTGGGTGGAAACACCATATATTTT
TRBV4-3,-,-,TRBJ2-7,CASSQDKGRYEQYF,TGCGCCAGCAGCCAAGATAAGGGGCGTTACGAGCAGTACTTC
TRBV5-6,-,-,TRBJ1-5,CASSHRFSNQPQHF,TGTGCCAGCAGCCACAGGTTTAGCAATCAGCCCCAGCATTTT
TRBV25-1,few,TRBD1,TRBJ2-5,CASSARQGVPKETQYF,TGTGCCAGCAGTGCCCGACAGGGAGTGCCTAAAGAGACCCAGTACTTC
TRBV20-1,-,-,TRBJ1-2,CSAPGGDGYTF,TGCTCGGCGCCGGGGGGGGATGGCTACACCTTC
TRBV27,-,TRBD2,TRBJ2-1,CASSHTSGGAREQFF,TGTGCCAGCAGCCACACTAGCGGGGGGGCCAGAGAGCAGTTCTTC
TRBV7-9,-,-,TRBJ2-4,CASTRLDLAKNIQYF,TGTGCCAGCACCCGACTAGACCTAGCCAAAAACATTCAGTACTTC
TRBV4-2,-,-,TRBJ1-1,CASSQDKTAPTEAFF,TGTGCCAGCAGCCAAGATAAAACTGCGCCTACTGAAGCTTTCTTT
TRBV4-3,-,TRBD1,TRBJ2-2,CASSQKQGAVTGELFF,TGCGCCAGCAGCCAAAAACAGGGGGCCGTCACCGGGGAGCTGTTTTTT
TRBV9,once,-,TRBJ2-5,CASSVVTQETQYF,TGTGCCAGCAGCGTAGTTACTCAAGAGACCCAGTACTTC
TRBV6-5,-,-,TRBJ1-2,CASRFSRTVNYGYTF,TGTGCCAGCAGGTTTAGCAGGACAGTGAACTATGGCTACACCTTC
TRBV6-6,-,TRBD1,TRBJ1-6,CASSYSVRDRGSPLHF,TGTGCCAGCAGTTACTCGGTTAGGGACAGGGGGTCACCCCTCCACTTT
TRBV5-4,-,-,TRBJ1-6,CASQNDGDNSPLHF,TGTGCCAGTCAAAACGACGGGGATAATTCACCCCTCCACTTT
TRBV4-2,-,TRBD1,TRBJ1-4,CASSQGLRGLANEKLFF,TGTGCCAGCAGCCAAGGTCTCAGGGGGCTGGCTAATGAAAAACTGTTTTTT
TRBV5-1,once,-,TRBJ1-2,CASSSGTPYGYTF,TGCGCCAGCTCTTCCGGGACTCCCTATGGCTACACCTTC
TRBV6-4,-,TRBD1,TRBJ1-5,CASRERQGAFQPQHF,TGTGCCAGCAGGGAGCGACAGGGGGCATTTCAGCCCCAGCATTTT
TRBV6-1,-,-,TRBJ1-6,CASSEVGGNSPLHF,TGTGCCAGCAGTGAAGTAGGGGGAAATTCACCCCTCCACTTT
TRBV11-3,once,TRBD1,TRBJ2-7,CASSPDRGLSYEQYF,TGTGCCAGCAGCCCAGACAGGGGCTTATCCTACGAGCAGTACTTC
TRBV9,-,TRBD2,TRBJ2-3,CASSALAGGNTQYF,TGTGCCAGCAGCGCACTAGCGGGAGGTAATACGCAGTATTTT
TRBV7-3,-,TRBD1,TRBJ2-1,CASSLGTGTYNEQFF,TGTGCCAGCAGCTTAGGGACAGGGACCTACAATGAGCAGTTCTTC
TRBV4-3,-,TRBD1,TRBJ1-3,CASSQDYGDRRNTIYF,TGCGCCAGCAGCCAAGATTATGGGGACAGGAGAAACACCATATATTTT
TRBV19,-,TRBD1,TRBJ2-7,CASSIRPTGGYYEQYF,TGTGCCAGTAGTATAAGGCCGACAGGGGGCTACTACGAGCAGTACTTC
TRBV19,-,TRBD1,TRBJ1-6,CASKTTGQMDSPLHF,TGTGCCAGTAAGACGACAGGGCAGATGGATTCACCCCTCCACTTT
TRBV7-9,few,TRBD1,TRBJ1-2,CASSDQTGGDGYTF,TGTGCCAGCAGCGACCAGACAGGGGGTGATGGCTACACCTTC
TRBV28,-,TRBD1,TRBJ1-2,CASRGTASNYGYTF,TGTGCCAGCAGAGGGACAGCATCTAACTATGGCTACACCTTC
TRBV11-2,-,-,TRBJ2-5,CASSLGGQGQETQYF,TGTGCCAGCAGCTTAGGAGGGCAGGGGCAAGAGACCCAGTACTTC
TRBV6-1,-,-,TRBJ1-2,CASSRPGGYTF,TGTGCCAGCAGTCGGCCAGGAGGCTACACCTTC